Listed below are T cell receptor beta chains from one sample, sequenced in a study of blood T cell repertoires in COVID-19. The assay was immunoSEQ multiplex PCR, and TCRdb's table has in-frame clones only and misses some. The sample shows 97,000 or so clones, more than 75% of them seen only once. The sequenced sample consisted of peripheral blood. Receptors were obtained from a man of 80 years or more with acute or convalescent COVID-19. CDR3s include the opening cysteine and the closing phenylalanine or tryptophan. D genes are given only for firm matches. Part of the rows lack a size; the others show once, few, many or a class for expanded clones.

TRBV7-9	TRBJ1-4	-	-	CASSLSLGGTNEKLFF	TGTGCCAGCAGCTTAAGTCTCGGGGGTACTAATGAAAAACTGTTTTTT
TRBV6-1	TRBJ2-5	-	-	CASSEPGARETQYF	TGTGCCAGCAGTGAACCAGGGGCTAGGGAGACCCAGTACTTC
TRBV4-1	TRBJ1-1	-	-	CASSTTPGEAFF	TGCGCCAGCAGCACAACCCCAGGGGAAGCTTTCTTT
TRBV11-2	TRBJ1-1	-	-	CASTPGGWITEAFF	TGTGCCAGCACCCCAGGCGGGTGGATCACTGAAGCTTTCTTT
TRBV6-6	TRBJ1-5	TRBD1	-	CASSWTGTGQPQHF	TGTGCCAGCAGTTGGACAGGTACCGGTCAGCCCCAGCATTTT
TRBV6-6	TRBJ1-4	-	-	CASSYPYRVRGEKLFF	TGTGCCAGCAGTTACCCTTACAGGGTGCGAGGTGAAAAACTGTTTTTT
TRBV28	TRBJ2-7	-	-	CASRQGQAPYEQYF	TGTGCCAGCAGGCAGGGGCAGGCCCCCTACGAGCAGTACTTC
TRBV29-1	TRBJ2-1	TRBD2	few	CSVDADERLAGGPWNEQFF	TGCAGCGTTGACGCGGATGAGAGGCTAGCGGGAGGGCCATGGAATGAGCAGTTCTTC
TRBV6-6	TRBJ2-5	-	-	CASGNPNTSKTQYF	TGTGCCAGCGGCAACCCAAATACTAGTAAGACCCAGTACTTC
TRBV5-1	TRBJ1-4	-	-	CASSLAGGQPNEKLFF	TGCGCCAGCAGCTTGGCGGGCGGACAGCCTAATGAAAAACTGTTTTTT
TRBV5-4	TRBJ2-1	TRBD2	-	CASSVSTSGISVEQFF	TGTGCCAGCAGCGTGAGCACTAGCGGAATAAGCGTGGAGCAGTTCTTC
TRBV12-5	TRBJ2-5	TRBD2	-	CASGNSGRIQETQYF	TGTGCTAGTGGGAATAGCGGGAGGATCCAAGAGACCCAGTACTTC
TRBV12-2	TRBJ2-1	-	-	CASLAQNSYNEQFF	TGTGCAAGTCTAGCGCAGAACTCCTACAATGAGCAGTTCTTC
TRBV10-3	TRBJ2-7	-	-	CAISASFYEQYF	TGTGCCATCAGTGCCTCCTTCTACGAGCAGTACTTC
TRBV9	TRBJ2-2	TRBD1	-	CASSVGPQPGQGPTGELFF	TGTGCCAGCAGCGTAGGGCCCCAACCGGGACAGGGGCCCACCGGGGAGCTGTTTTTT
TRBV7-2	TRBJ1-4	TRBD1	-	CASNSRQGATNEKLFF	TGTGCCAGCAACTCCCGACAGGGCGCAACTAATGAAAAACTGTTTTTT
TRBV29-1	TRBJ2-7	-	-	CSVSILAYEQYF	TGCAGCGTTTCCATTTTAGCCTACGAGCAGTACTTC
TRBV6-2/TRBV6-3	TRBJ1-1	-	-	CASSPGNQMNTEAFF	TGTGCCAGCAGCCCGGGCAACCAGATGAACACTGAAGCTTTCTTT
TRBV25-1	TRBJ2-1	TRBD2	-	CASRGLAGVEQFF	TGTGCCAGCAGGGGACTAGCGGGAGTTGAGCAGTTCTTC
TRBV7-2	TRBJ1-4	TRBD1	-	CASSLGQGSGKLFF	TGTGCCAGCAGCTTGGGACAGGGTAGTGGAAAACTGTTTTTT
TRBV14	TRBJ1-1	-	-	CASSQDRGTEAFF	TGTGCCAGCAGCCAAGATCGAGGCACTGAAGCTTTCTTT
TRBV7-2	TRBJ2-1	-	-	CASSLSGHNEQFF	TGTGCCAGCAGCTTAAGCGGGCACAATGAGCAGTTCTTC
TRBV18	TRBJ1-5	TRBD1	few	CASSPEGRGKPQHF	TGTGCCAGCTCACCAGAGGGCAGGGGGAAGCCCCAGCATTTT
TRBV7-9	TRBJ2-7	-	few	CASSQSVKSSDEQYF	TGTGCCAGCAGCCAAAGCGTCAAGTCATCCGACGAGCAGTACTTC
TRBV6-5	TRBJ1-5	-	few	CASSSRRASNQPQHF	TGTGCCAGCTCTTCTAGGAGGGCGAGCAATCAGCCCCAGCATTTT
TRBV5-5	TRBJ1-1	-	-	CASSARGELNTEAFF	TGTGCCAGCAGCGCCCGGGGGGAGCTGAACACTGAAGCTTTCTTT
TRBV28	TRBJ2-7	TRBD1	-	CASSNYGQGGSYEQYF	TGTGCCAGCAGTAATTACGGACAGGGGGGCTCCTACGAGCAGTACTTC
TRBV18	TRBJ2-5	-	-	CASSPPTGQETQYF	TGTGCCAGCTCACCTCCGACAGGCCAAGAGACCCAGTACTTC
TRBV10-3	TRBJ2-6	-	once	CAISDRGSGANVLTF	TGTGCCATCAGTGACAGGGGCTCTGGGGCCAACGTCCTGACTTTC
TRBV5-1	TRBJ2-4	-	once	CASSSSGRQNIQYF	TGCGCCAGCAGCTCATCAGGAAGGCAAAACATTCAGTACTTC
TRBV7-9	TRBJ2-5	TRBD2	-	CASSWPQAGPQETQYF	TGTGCCAGCAGCTGGCCTCAAGCGGGGCCCCAAGAGACCCAGTACTTC
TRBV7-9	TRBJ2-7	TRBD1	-	CASSYGQGAREQYF	TGTGCCAGCAGCTACGGACAGGGGGCGCGGGAGCAGTACTTC
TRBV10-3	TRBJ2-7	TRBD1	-	CAMRGQTDSYEQYF	TGTGCCATGAGGGGACAGACCGACTCCTACGAGCAGTACTTC
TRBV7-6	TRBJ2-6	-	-	CASSPRLRSGANVLTF	TGTGCCAGCAGCCCCCGACTGCGCTCTGGGGCCAACGTCCTGACTTTC
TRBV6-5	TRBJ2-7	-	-	CASRRTGVDYEQYF	TGTGCCAGCAGAAGGACGGGGGTCGACTACGAGCAGTACTTC
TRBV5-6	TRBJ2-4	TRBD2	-	CASGKREGVAKNIQYF	TGTGCCAGCGGAAAGCGGGAGGGCGTCGCCAAAAACATTCAGTACTTC
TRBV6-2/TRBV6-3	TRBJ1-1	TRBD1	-	CASSYSSTGVNTEAFF	TGTGCCAGCAGTTACTCCTCTACAGGGGTGAACACTGAAGCTTTCTTT
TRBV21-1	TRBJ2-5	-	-	CASSKLRRRGVETQYF	TGTGCCAGCAGCAAACTTCGGAGGCGGGGGGTAGAGACCCAGTACTTC
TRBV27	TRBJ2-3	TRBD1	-	CASTAGQGRDTQYF	TGTGCCAGCACTGCGGGACAGGGACGAGATACGCAGTATTTT
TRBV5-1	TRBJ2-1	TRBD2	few	CATGSTSGRINEQFF	TGCGCCACGGGATCGACTAGCGGTAGGATCAATGAGCAGTTCTTC
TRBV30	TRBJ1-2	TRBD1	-	CAWSVGGQGAYGYTF	TGTGCCTGGAGTGTGGGGGGACAGGGAGCTTATGGCTACACCTTC
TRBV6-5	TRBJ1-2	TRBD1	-	CASSTDRGLRYGYTF	TGTGCCAGCAGTACCGACAGGGGGCTACGCTATGGCTACACCTTC
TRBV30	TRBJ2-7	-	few	CAWSPGVYEQYF	TGTGCCTGGAGTCCGGGAGTTTACGAGCAGTACTTC
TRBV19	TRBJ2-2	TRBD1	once	CASRVQGAQGTGELFF	TGTGCCAGTAGGGTACAGGGGGCGCAGGGAACCGGGGAGCTGTTTTTT
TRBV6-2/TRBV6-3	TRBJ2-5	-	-	CASSHPQGAQYF	TGTGCCAGCAGTCACCCCCAAGGGGCCCAGTACTTC
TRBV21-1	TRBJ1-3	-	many	CASMGQSQRTGNTIYF	TGTGCCAGCATGGGACAGTCTCAAAGAACTGGAAACACCATATATTTT
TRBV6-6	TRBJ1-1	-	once	CASSLQGQGTEAFF	TGTGCCAGCAGCCTACAGGGCCAGGGCACTGAAGCTTTCTTT
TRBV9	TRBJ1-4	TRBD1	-	CASSVDGQGGEKLFF	TGTGCCAGCAGCGTAGACGGACAGGGAGGAGAAAAACTGTTTTTT
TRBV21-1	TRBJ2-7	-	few	CASSSGLISYEQYF	TGTGCCAGCAGCAGCGGACTGATATCCTACGAGCAGTACTTC
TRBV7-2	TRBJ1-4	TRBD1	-	CASSLGDSPNEKLFF	TGTGCCAGCAGCCTTGGGGACAGCCCTAATGAAAAACTGTTTTTT
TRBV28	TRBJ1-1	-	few	CASSLLGQGGTEAFF	TGTGCCAGCAGTTTATTAGGGCAGGGAGGGACTGAAGCTTTCTTT
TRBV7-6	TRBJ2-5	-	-	CASSSWDKKETQYF	TGTGCCAGCAGCTCTTGGGACAAAAAAGAGACCCAGTACTTC
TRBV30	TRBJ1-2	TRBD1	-	CAWTPTGKGGYTF	TGTGCCTGGACCCCGACAGGGAAGGGAGGCTACACCTTC
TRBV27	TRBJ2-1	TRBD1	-	CASSFLRSWGQGATGNEQFF	TGTGCCAGCAGTTTCCTCAGGTCATGGGGACAGGGGGCAACGGGCAATGAGCAGTTCTTC
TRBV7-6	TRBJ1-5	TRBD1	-	CASSLAPGQGDQPQHF	TGTGCCAGCAGCTTAGCCCCGGGACAGGGAGATCAGCCCCAGCATTTT
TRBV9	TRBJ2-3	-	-	CASSPGGGTDTQYF	TGTGCCAGCAGCCCCGGCGGGGGCACAGATACGCAGTATTTT
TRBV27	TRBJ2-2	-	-	CASTFMGGDALSNTGELFF	TGTGCCAGCACTTTTATGGGGGGTGACGCCCTTTCGAACACCGGGGAGCTGTTTTTT
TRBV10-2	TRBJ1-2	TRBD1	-	CASSDGRGQGELIYGYTF	TGCGCCAGCAGTGACGGACGGGGACAGGGGGAGCTTATCTATGGCTACACCTTC
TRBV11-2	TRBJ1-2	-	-	CASSLDRRTHYGYTF	TGTGCCAGCAGCTTAGATCGTAGGACTCACTATGGCTACACCTTC